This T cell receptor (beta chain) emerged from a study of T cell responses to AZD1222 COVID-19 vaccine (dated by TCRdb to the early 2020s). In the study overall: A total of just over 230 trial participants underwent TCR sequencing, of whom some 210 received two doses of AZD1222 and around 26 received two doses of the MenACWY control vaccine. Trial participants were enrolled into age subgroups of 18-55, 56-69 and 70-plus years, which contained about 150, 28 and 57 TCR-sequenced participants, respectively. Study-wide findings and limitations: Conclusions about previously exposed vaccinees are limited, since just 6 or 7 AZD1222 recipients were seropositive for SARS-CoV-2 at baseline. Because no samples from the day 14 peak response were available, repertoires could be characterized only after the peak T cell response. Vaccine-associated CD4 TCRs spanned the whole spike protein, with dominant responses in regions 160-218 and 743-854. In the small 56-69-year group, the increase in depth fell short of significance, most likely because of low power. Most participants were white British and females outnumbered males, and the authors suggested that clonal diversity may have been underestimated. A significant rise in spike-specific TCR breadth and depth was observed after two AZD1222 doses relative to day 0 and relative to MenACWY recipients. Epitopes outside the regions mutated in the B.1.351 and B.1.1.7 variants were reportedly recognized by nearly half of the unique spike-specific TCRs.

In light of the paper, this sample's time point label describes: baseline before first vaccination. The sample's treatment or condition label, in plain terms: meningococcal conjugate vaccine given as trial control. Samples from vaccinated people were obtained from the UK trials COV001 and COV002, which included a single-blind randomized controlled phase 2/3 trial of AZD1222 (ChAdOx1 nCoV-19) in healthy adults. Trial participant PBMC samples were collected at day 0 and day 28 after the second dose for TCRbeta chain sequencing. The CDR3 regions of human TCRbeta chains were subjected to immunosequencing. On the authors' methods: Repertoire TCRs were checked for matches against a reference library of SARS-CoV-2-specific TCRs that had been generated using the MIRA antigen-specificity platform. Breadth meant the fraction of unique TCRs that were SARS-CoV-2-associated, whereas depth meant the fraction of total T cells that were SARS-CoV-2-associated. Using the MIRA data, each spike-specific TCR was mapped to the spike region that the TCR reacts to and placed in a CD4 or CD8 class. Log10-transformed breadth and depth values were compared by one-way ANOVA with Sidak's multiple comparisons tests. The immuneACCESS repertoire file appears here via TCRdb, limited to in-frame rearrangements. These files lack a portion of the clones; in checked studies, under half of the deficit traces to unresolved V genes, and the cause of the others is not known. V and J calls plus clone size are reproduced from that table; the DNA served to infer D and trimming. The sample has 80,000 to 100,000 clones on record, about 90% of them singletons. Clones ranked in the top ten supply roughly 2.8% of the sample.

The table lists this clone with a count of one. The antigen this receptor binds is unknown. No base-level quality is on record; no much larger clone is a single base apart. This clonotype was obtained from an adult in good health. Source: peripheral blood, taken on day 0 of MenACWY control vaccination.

In nucleotides, the sequence is TGTGCCAGCAGTTATTGGGGACAAGCTAATGAAAAACTGTTTTTT. Translated, this gives CASSYWGQANEKLFF. Rearrangement joined TRBV6-5 to TRBJ1-4; a weak D assignment points to TRBD1 (6 bases agree). From the cysteine through the phenylalanine, the CDR3 covers 15 amino acids. CDR3 DNA only is kept here, 45 bases in frame from base 1. V is pared back by 3 bases and J by 3 bases, with 11 bases lying between the germline termini. The CDR1 and CDR2 encoded by the germline V gene are MNHEY and SVGAGI.